This TCR beta chain is drawn from a study of beta chain features in type 1 diabetes. About the research overall: In all, some 100 million sorted cells from all samples were analyzed. General study findings and limits: Researchers caution that PCR might favor shorter templates, equally among patients and controls. Here, the possible influence of HLA type (on TCRB rearrangement) remained unresolved.

A CD45RO/CCR7/CD25/CD127/CD95/CD27 panel sorted naive, central memory, regulatory and stem cell-like memory CD4+ cells. On this clone itself: The antigen is unknown.

The germline V and J ends were trimmed by 1 base and 1 base, with 5 bases remaining between them. Germline V gene data show CDR1 as LNHNV and CDR2 as YYDKDF (reference sequence). The CDR3 has 14 amino acids. Isolated RNA was reverse transcribed in full, so expressed TCRB transcripts were sequenced. Assay used: immunoSEQ multiplex PCR; TCRdb lists only in-frame clones, some missing. The sample comprises 390,000 or so clones, more than 11% of which are singletons, and approximately 0.038% rests with the top ten. This clonotype originated in a young man in good health. The specimen sequenced was naive CD4+ T cells from blood. The chain couples TRBV15 to TRBJ1-3, with D unresolved. The CDR3 sequence: CATSRGRSGNTIYF. The CDR3 region has the DNA TGTGCCACCAGCAGAGGCAGATCTGGAAACACCATATATTTT.